The 19 T cell receptor beta chains listed next were all sequenced from one sample in a study of blood T cell repertoires in COVID-19. TCRdb keeps only in-frame clones here, not all; method: immunoSEQ multiplex PCR. The table has some 180,000 clones, under 95% seen once; the top ten hold around 5%. Source material: peripheral blood. The receptors were sampled from a young man with COVID-19, enrolled during active disease.

V and J are TRBV5-6 and TRBJ1-1; 8 bases fit TRBD1. The CDR3 is made up of 14 amino acids. Germline CDR1 is SGHDT and CDR2 is YYEEEE. Trimming cost V 0 bases and J 5 bases; bases outside gene matches: 3. In nucleotides, the CDR3 is TGTGCCAGCAGCTTGGGCAGGGGGCAAACTGAAGCTTTCTTT. It is translated as CASSLGRGQTEAFF. The full variable domain, completed using reference TRBV5-6 and TRBJ1-1, is DAGVTQSPTHLIKTRGQQVTLRCSPKSGHDTVSWYQQALGQGPQFIFQYYEEEERQRGNFPDRFSGHQFPNYSSELNVNALLLGDSALYLCASSLGRGQTEAFFGQGTRLTVV.

This clone has just a few counts. V and J are TRBV4-1 and TRBJ2-1; TRBD2 matches 12 bases. The trim removed 1 base at V and 4 bases at J, leaving 5 bases unmatched. The CDR3 length is 17 residues. The germline CDR1 and CDR2 sequences are MGHRA and YSYEKL. The CDR3 here is CASSQGGTSGFYNEQFF. In nucleotides, the CDR3 is TGCGCCAGCAGCCAAGGGGGGACTAGCGGGTTTTACAATGAGCAGTTCTTC.

The chain carries TRBV4-3 and TRBJ2-2, with 7 bases that match TRBD2. The V segment lost 4 bases and the J segment 3 bases; nucleotides outside the gene matches: 8. The V gene's germline CDR1 is LGHNA and CDR2 YSLEER. The CDR3 contains 16 residues. For the CDR3, the DNA is TGCGCCAGCAGCCTCGAGGCTAGCGGTTACACCGGGGAGCTGTTTTTT. Residues: CASSLEASGYTGELFF.

The V and J genes are TRBV5-6 and TRBJ2-2, with D possibly being TRBD2 (6 bases). From germline, CDR1 is SGHDT and CDR2 YYEEEE. V was trimmed by 3 bases and J by 7 bases, leaving 16 bases between them. CDR3 length: 15 residues. The DNA of the CDR3 is TGTGCCAGCAGCTACGGGCCCGGGGAGGTCGGGGAGCTGTTTTTT. It encodes CASSYGPGEVGELFF.

The J gene is TRBJ2-7, the V gene TRBV9; D is ambiguous. Germline lookup yields CDR1 SGDLS and CDR2 YYNGEE. The CDR3 has 15 residues. Trimming shortened V by 0 bases and J by 2 bases, and 12 bases separated the two germline ends. The CDR3 nucleotides read TGTGCCAGCAGCGTAGGGTCTTACGGTACCTACGAGCAGTACTTC. Its protein is CASSVGSYGTYEQYF.

This chain connects TRBV5-6 to TRBJ2-1; 10 bases agree with TRBD2. The CDR3 extends over 15 amino acids. Germline CDR1 is SGHDT and CDR2 is YYEEEE. Trimming removed 4 bases from V and 9 bases from J; junction bases left unmatched: 10. CDR3 DNA sequence: TGTGCCAGCAGCCCCCCCAGCGGGAGGGCGAGTGAGCAGTTCTTC. Translation: CASSPPSGRASEQFF.

This clone is labeled medium-sized. The chain combines TRBV19 with TRBJ2-3; TRBD2 matches at 10 bases. The V gene end was trimmed by 0 bases and the J gene end by 5 bases; junction bases not matched to a gene: 2. This CDR3 comprises 15 residues. Germline CDR1 LNHDA, CDR2 SQIVND (reference sequence). CDR3 sequence (DNA): TGTGCCAGTAGTATAGATTTAGCGGGAGGAGATACGCAGTATTTT. This sequence encodes CASSIDLAGGDTQYF.

The CDR3 DNA reads TGTGCCAGCAGTTACTCTGGCAGGGGCGGCTACACCTTC. This encodes CASSYSGRGGYTF. The chain recombines TRBV6-5 with TRBJ1-2; D possibly corresponds to TRBD1 (6 bases). The CDR3 has 13 amino acids. The V end lost 0 bases, the J end lost 8 bases, and 10 bases lay between the germline ends. Germline assignment: CDR1 MNHEY and CDR2 SVGAGI.

V is TRBV5-4 and J is TRBJ2-3, with 9 positions matching TRBD1. Germline V CDR1 and CDR2: SGHNT, YYREEE (reference sequence). The trim removed 6 bases at V and 4 bases at J, leaving 6 bases unmatched. The CDR3 covers 14 residues. The chain's CDR3 is CASILDRGADTQYF. Written as DNA, the CDR3 is TGTGCCAGCATCCTGGACAGGGGAGCAGATACGCAGTATTTT.

The chain's CDR3 is CASSLSGYEQYF. The CDR3 bases are TGTGCCAGCAGCCTTAGCGGCTACGAGCAGTACTTC. V gene TRBV14 combines with J gene TRBJ2-7; tentatively, D is TRBD2 (6 bases). V shed 4 bases and J shed 3 bases, with 7 bases lying between them. CDR3 length equals 12 residues. Germline V gives CDR1 SGHDN, CDR2 FVKESK.

This clone was seen a single time. The chain has TRBV6-5 and TRBJ2-1; D is perhaps TRBD1 (6 bases). V shed 7 bases and J shed 0 bases, with 10 bases lying between them. This CDR3 contains 14 residues. Germline CDR1 and CDR2: MNHEY and SVGAGI. CDR3: CASNTGSSYNEQFF. In nucleotides, the CDR3 is TGTGCCAGCAACACAGGGAGCTCCTACAATGAGCAGTTCTTC.

This clone has only one observation. The V call is TRBV19, the J call TRBJ2-7; perhaps TRBD1 as D (6 bases). Trimming removed 1 base at V and 2 bases at J, with 12 bases between. The CDR3 extends over 15 amino acids. Germline V gene data show CDR1 as LNHDA and CDR2 as SQIVND (reference sequence). In DNA, the CDR3 is TGTGCCAGTAGTATAGGAGTTGGACAGACCTACGAGCAGTACTTC. It translates to CASSIGVGQTYEQYF. The whole variable domain, filled in from reference TRBV19 and TRBJ2-7, reads DGGITQSPKYLFRKEGQNVTLSCEQNLNHDAMYWYRQDPGQGLRLIYYSQIVNDFQKGDIAEGYSVSREKKESFPLTVTSAQKNPTAFYLCASSIGVGQTYEQYFGPGTRLTVT.

This sequence joins TRBV4-1 and TRBJ1-1; no reliable D call. The CDR3 contains 13 residues. Trimming took 0 bases from V and 4 from J, leaving 6 bases between them. Germline CDR1 is MGHRA and CDR2 is YSYEKL. The CDR3 DNA follows: TGCGCCAGCAGCCAAGACGGCGGCACTGAAGCTTTCTTT. Amino acids: CASSQDGGTEAFF.

V and J are TRBV9 and TRBJ2-1; D is ambiguous. The CDR3 loop spans 15 amino acids. CDR1 is SGDLS and CDR2 is YYNGEE in the germline V gene. The ends were cut back, 3 bases at V and 2 bases at J, with 12 bases in the middle. DNA of the CDR3: TGTGCCAGCAGCGAGAGGCTAATTACCTACAATGAGCAGTTCTTC. This sequence encodes CASSERLITYNEQFF. Looking up the rest from reference TRBV9 and TRBJ2-1 gives the full variable domain: DSGVTQTPKHLITATGQRVTLRCSPRSGDLSVYWYQQSLDQGLQFLIQYYNGEERAKGNILERFSAQQFPDLHSELNLSSLELGDSALYFCASSERLITYNEQFFGPGTRLTVL.

The V gene is TRBV6-6, the J gene TRBJ1-1; maybe TRBD1 (5 bases). Trimming cost V 4 bases and J 6 bases, with 9 bases left between them. This CDR3 has 12 amino acids. Germline CDR1 and CDR2: MNHNY and SVGAGI (reference sequence). The CDR3 sequence: CASSSGGSEAFF. The CDR3 nucleotides are TGTGCCAGCAGTTCCGGGGGATCTGAAGCTTTCTTT.

The V gene is TRBV28, the J gene TRBJ2-1, with TRBD2 matching 13 bases. Germline CDR1 reads MDHEN; CDR2 reads SYDVKM. This CDR3 is 16 amino acids long. Trimming removed 5 bases from V and 5 bases from J; junction bases left unmatched: 6. As DNA, the CDR3 is TGTGCCAGCAGTGGGCTCGGGACTAGCGGGAACAATGAGCAGTTCTTC. Its protein is CASSGLGTSGNNEQFF.

This chain connects TRBV30 to TRBJ1-3; TRBD1 matches 7 bases. The CDR3 runs to 15 residues. CDR1 and CDR2 from the germline V gene are GTSNPN and SVGIG (reference sequence). V shed 3 bases, J shed 0 bases, and the junction held 5 bases outside the gene matches. The CDR3 sequence: CAWSPGQYSGNTIYF. CDR3 in DNA: TGTGCCTGGAGCCCGGGACAGTACTCTGGAAACACCATATATTTT. Full variable domain (missing parts from reference TRBV30 and TRBJ1-3): SQTIHQWPATLVQPVGSPLSLECTVEGTSNPNLYWYRQAAGRGLQLLFYSVGIGQISSEVPQNLSASRPQDRQFILSSKKLLLSDSGFYLCAWSPGQYSGNTIYFGEGSWLTVV.

The rearrangement uses TRBV7-3 and TRBJ2-1, with no clear D. CDR1 SGHTA and CDR2 FQGTGA come from the germline V gene. V shed 5 bases and J shed 7 bases, with 12 bases lying between them. The CDR3 is 13 amino acids. CDR3 loop: CASSTQVVNEQFF. DNA for the CDR3: TGTGCCAGCAGCACCCAGGTAGTGAATGAGCAGTTCTTC.

This chain uses TRBV9 with TRBJ2-1; D is undetermined. The CDR3 loop spans 16 amino acids. Trimming took 0 bases from V and 3 from J, leaving 13 bases between them. The germline V gene has CDR1 SGDLS and CDR2 YYNGEE. This chain's CDR3 is CASSVDPSVVYNEQFF. The DNA for the CDR3 is TGTGCCAGCAGCGTAGACCCCTCGGTGGTCTACAATGAGCAGTTCTTC.